The 17 T cell receptor beta chains reported below all come from one sample, sequenced in a study of technical replicates of blood from a handful of donors. Sequencing was performed with immunoSEQ multiplex PCR; in TCRdb, only in-frame clones are kept and a portion is missing. The table includes roughly 79,000 clones, roughly 91% detected once. Sample: T cells isolated from PBMCs. The receptors derive from a human donor in good health. Some clones in this sample may be carry-over from other donors' samples.

The chain carries TRBV7-9 and TRBJ1-3; TRBD1 might be the D (5 bases). V dropped 5 bases and J dropped 9 bases, with 20 bases sitting between them. CDR1 and CDR2 (germline): SEHNR, FQNEAQ (reference sequence). The CDR3 is made up of 15 amino acids. CDR3 nucleotide sequence: TGTGCCAGCAGCCCTTCGGGGGGGGATAGGATCACCATATATTTT. This codes for CASSPSGGDRITIYF.

This clone was seen a few times. This sequence joins TRBV4-1 and TRBJ2-2; TRBD2 aligns across 13 bases. Germline trimming cut 1 base from V and 6 bases from J; bases unmatched to any gene: 14. The CDR3 consists of 20 residues. CDR1 and CDR2 (germline): MGHRA, YSYEKL. CDR3 sequence: CASSQVGATSGRSISGELFF. CDR3 coding DNA: TGCGCCAGCAGCCAAGTCGGGGCGACTAGCGGGAGGTCTATTTCCGGGGAGCTGTTTTTT.

The V call is TRBV6-6, the J call TRBJ1-4, with TRBD1 as a possible D gene (6 bases). The CDR3 length is 15 residues. The V end was cut by 4 bases, the J end by 0 bases, with 9 bases between. Germline CDR1 reads MNHNY; CDR2 reads SVGAGI (reference sequence). Here the CDR3 reads CASSSRTATNEKLFF. The CDR3 region has the DNA TGTGCCAGCAGTTCTCGGACAGCAACTAATGAAAAACTGTTTTTT.

The chain combines TRBV11-3 with TRBJ2-2; 8 nucleotides line up with TRBD2. The CDR3 runs to 17 residues. V dropped 2 bases and J dropped 3; count of bases not matched to a gene: 8. The germline gives CDR1 SGHNT, CDR2 YENEEA. For the CDR3, the DNA is TGTGCCAGCAGCTTAAGATTTGCGGGAGGTGACACCGGGGAGCTGTTTTTT. It is translated as CASSLRFAGGDTGELFF.

This sequence joins TRBV6-1 and TRBJ2-5; D unresolved. The CDR3 consists of 11 residues. The ends were cut back, 5 bases at V and 5 bases at J, with 6 bases in the middle. CDR1 and CDR2 from the germline V gene are MNHNS and SASEGT. CDR3: CASSLKETQYF. The CDR3 DNA reads as TGTGCCAGCAGTCTAAAGGAGACCCAGTACTTC.

The chain links TRBV11-2 to TRBJ2-2; 8 positions agree with TRBD1. Per germline, CDR1 SGHAT and CDR2 FQNNGV. The CDR3 has 16 residues. J gave up 4 bases and V 5 bases, and 9 bases lay outside the gene matches. The CDR3, as DNA: TGTGCCAGCAGCCCCGACAGGGGCGGACCCACCGGGGAGCTGTTTTTT. Amino acids: CASSPDRGGPTGELFF.

This clone was picked up one time. The CDR3: CASRLYFVSKDRGRTYEQYF. CDR3 nucleotides: TGCGCCAGCCGTCTTTACTTTGTATCGAAAGACAGGGGGCGTACCTACGAGCAGTACTTC. The chain is built from TRBV5-1 and TRBJ2-7; 10 bases map to TRBD1. CDR1 SGHRS and CDR2 YFSETQ come from the germline V gene. This CDR3 spans 20 amino acids. The J segment lost 2 bases and the V segment lost 7 bases, leaving 24 bases of the junction unmatched.

The V and J genes are TRBV28 and TRBJ2-7; 9 nucleotides line up with TRBD1. This CDR3 has 17 residues. The germline V gene encodes CDR1 MDHEN and CDR2 SYDVKM. Trimming took 5 bases from V and 5 from J; bases not matched to a gene: 16. The CDR3 sequence is CASSPPLPGQGIDEQYF. The CDR3 coding sequence is TGTGCCAGCAGTCCCCCCCTCCCGGGACAGGGTATCGACGAGCAGTACTTC. Complete variable domain (other parts from reference TRBV28 and TRBJ2-7): DVKVTQSSRYLVKRTGEKVFLECVQDMDHENMFWYRQDPGLGLRLIYFSYDVKMKEKGDIPEGYSVSREKKERFSLILESASTNQTSMYLCASSPPLPGQGIDEQYFGPGTRLTVT.

In this sample, this clone turned up once. The chain recombines TRBV7-9 with TRBJ2-1; the match to TRBD2 covers 11 bases. This CDR3 has 15 residues. With V trimmed by 5 bases and J by 9 bases, 9 bases remained unmatched. From germline, CDR1 is SEHNR and CDR2 FQNEAQ (reference sequence). CDR3 sequence reads: CASSQTSGSGSEQFF. In DNA, the CDR3 is TGTGCCAGCAGCCAAACTAGCGGGAGTGGGAGTGAGCAGTTCTTC.

V gene TRBV7-9 combines with J gene TRBJ2-5, with TRBD1 matching 9 bases. CDR1 and CDR2 from the germline V gene are SEHNR and FQNEAQ (reference sequence). The CDR3 is 17 residues long. With 4 bases clipped from V and 5 bases from J, the junction kept 14 bases outside the gene matches. CDR3 sequence (DNA): TGTGCCAGCAGCTCCTCCGGGACAGGGCTTCATAGGGAGACCCAGTACTTC. The encoded protein is CASSSSGTGLHRETQYF.

This chain uses TRBV6-5 with TRBJ2-7; D is unresolved. Germline-derived CDR1 and CDR2 are MNHEY and SVGAGI. V was trimmed by 6 bases and J by 3 bases, leaving 9 bases between them. The CDR3 consists of 12 residues. The chain's CDR3 is CASSPNFYEQYF. The DNA of the CDR3 is TGTGCCAGCAGCCCCAATTTCTACGAGCAGTACTTC.

This rearrangement joins TRBV2 to TRBJ2-3; D perhaps matches TRBD2 (6 bases). Germline assignment: CDR1 SNHLY and CDR2 FYNNEI. Trimming stripped 7 bases from V and 3 bases from J, with 17 bases between. The CDR3 is 15 residues long. The CDR3 coding sequence is TGTGCCAGCAACCGACTAGTTGCACGTACAGATACGCAGTATTTT. Residues: CASNRLVARTDTQYF.

The CDR3: CASSLFGTGGTGELFF. The CDR3 bases are TGTGCCAGCAGCTTATTCGGGACAGGGGGGACCGGGGAGCTGTTTTTT. This chain connects TRBV7-2 to TRBJ2-2; 11 nucleotides agree with TRBD1. The CDR3 covers 16 residues. Germline loops: CDR1 SGHTA, CDR2 FQGNSA. Germline trimming cut 2 bases from V and 5 bases from J; bases unmatched to any gene: 4.

This chain links TRBV25-1 with TRBJ2-5, with unresolved D. Looked up from germline, CDR1 is MGHDK and CDR2 is SYGVNS. Between the trimmed V and J ends, which lost 1 base and 5 bases, there was a span of 14 bases. This CDR3 has 15 amino acids. The CDR3, as DNA: TGTGCCAGCAGTGAATCGTCTTTGCGACTGGAGACCCAGTACTTC. This sequence encodes CASSESSLRLETQYF.

This chain uses TRBV19 with TRBJ2-7; D is possibly TRBD1 (6 bases). Trimming took off 2 bases at V and 1 base at J, with 9 bases between the two ends. This CDR3 is built from 14 residues. Germline values: CDR1 LNHDA, CDR2 SQIVND (reference sequence). CDR3 DNA sequence: TGTGCCAGTAGTATATTGGGGGCATCCTACGAGCAGTACTTC. Translated, it gives CASSILGASYEQYF.

The chain employs TRBV2 and TRBJ2-3, with 11 bases fitting TRBD2. The CDR3 has 15 amino acids. The junction had 4 bases not matched to a gene; V was cut back by 3 bases and J by 5 bases. Looked up from germline, CDR1 is SNHLY and CDR2 is FYNNEI. In nucleotides, the CDR3 is TGTGCCAGCAGTGAGTTGCTAGCGGGAGGAGATACGCAGTATTTT. Residues: CASSELLAGGDTQYF.

The CDR3 spells CAISESTTGTYEQYF. CDR3 DNA: TGTGCCATCAGCGAATCAACGACAGGGACCTACGAGCAGTACTTC. This rearrangement joins TRBV10-3 to TRBJ2-7; TRBD1 agrees at 7 bases. Germline V CDR1 and CDR2: ENHRY, SYGVKD. The CDR3 totals 15 residues. J was trimmed by 2 bases and V by 6 bases; bases with no gene match: 10.